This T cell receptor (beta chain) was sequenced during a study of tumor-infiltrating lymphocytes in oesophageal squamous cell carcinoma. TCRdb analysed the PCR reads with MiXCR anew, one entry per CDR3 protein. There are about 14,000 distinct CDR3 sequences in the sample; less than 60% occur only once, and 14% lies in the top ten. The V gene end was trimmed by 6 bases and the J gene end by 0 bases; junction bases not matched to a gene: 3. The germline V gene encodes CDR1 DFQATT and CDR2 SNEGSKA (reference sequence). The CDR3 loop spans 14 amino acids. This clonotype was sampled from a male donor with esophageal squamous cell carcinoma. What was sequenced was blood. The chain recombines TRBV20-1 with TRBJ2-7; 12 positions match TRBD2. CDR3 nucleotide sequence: TGCAGTGCGCTAGCGGGAGGGAGCTCCTACGAGCAGTACTTC. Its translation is CSALAGGSSYEQYF.